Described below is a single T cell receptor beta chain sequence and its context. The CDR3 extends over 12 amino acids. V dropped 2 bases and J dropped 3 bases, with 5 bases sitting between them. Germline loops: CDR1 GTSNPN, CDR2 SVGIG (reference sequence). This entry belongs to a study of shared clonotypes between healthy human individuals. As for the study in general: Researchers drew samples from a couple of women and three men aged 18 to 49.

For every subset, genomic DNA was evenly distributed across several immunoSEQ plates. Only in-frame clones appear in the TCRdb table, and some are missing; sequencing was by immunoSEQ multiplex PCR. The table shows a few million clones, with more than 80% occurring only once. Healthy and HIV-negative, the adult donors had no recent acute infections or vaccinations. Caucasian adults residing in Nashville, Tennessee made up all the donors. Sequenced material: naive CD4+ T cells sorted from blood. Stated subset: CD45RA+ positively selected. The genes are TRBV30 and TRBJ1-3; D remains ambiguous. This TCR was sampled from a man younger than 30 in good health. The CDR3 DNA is TGTGCCTGGAGTCCCGATGGAAACACCATATATTTT. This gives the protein CAWSPDGNTIYF.